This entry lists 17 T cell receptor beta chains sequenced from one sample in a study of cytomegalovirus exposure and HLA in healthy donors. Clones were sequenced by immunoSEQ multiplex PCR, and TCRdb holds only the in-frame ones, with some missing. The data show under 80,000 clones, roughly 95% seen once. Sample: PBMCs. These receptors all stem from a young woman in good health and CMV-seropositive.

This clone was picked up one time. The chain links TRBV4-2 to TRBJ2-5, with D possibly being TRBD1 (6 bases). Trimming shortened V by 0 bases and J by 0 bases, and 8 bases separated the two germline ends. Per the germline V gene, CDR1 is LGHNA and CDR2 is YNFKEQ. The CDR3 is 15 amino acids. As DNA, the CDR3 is TGTGCCAGCAGCCAAGACGGACAGCACCAAGAGACCCAGTACTTC. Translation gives CASSQDGQHQETQYF.

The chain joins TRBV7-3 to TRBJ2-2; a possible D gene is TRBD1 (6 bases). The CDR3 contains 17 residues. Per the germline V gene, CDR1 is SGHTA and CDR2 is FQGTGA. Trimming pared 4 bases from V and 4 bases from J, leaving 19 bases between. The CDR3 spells CASSSEPIRGSTGELFF. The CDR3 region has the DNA TGTGCCAGCAGCTCAGAACCAATCAGGGGTAGCACCGGGGAGCTGTTTTTT. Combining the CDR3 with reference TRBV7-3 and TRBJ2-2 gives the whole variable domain GAGVSQTPSNKVTEKGKYVELRCDPISGHTALYWYRQSLGQGPEFLIYFQGTGAADDSGLPNDRFFAVRPEGSVSTLKIQRTERGDSAVYLCASSSEPIRGSTGELFFGEGSRLTVL.

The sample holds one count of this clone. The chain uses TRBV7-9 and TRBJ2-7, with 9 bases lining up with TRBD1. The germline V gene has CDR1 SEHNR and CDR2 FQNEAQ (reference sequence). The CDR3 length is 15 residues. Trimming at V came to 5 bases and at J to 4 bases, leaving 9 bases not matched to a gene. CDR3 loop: CASSKTQGAMYEQYF. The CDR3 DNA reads TGTGCCAGCAGCAAGACACAGGGGGCCATGTACGAGCAGTACTTC.

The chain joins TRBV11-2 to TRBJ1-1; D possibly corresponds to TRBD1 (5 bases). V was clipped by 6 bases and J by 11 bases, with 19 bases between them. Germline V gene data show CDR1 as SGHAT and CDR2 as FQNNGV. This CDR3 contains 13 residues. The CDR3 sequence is CASRSLREGSAFF. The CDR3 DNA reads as TGTGCCAGCAGGTCCCTCCGGGAGGGGTCGGCTTTCTTT.

The CDR3 loop reads CASSIGPWSGLVGEKLFF. The CDR3 DNA is TGTGCCAGTAGTATTGGGCCCTGGTCGGGACTTGTAGGAGAAAAACTGTTTTTT. The rearrangement uses TRBV19 and TRBJ1-4; maybe TRBD1 (5 bases). The CDR3 covers 18 residues. Germline CDR1 is LNHDA and CDR2 is SQIVND (reference sequence). V lost 3 bases and J 8 bases, leaving 25 bases between the germline ends.

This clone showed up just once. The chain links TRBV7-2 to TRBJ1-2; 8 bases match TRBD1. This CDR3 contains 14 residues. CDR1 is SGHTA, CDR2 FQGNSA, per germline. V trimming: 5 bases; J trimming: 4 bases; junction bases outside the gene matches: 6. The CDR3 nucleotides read TGTGCCAGCAGCACACGACAGGGGAGCTATGGCTACACCTTC. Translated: CASSTRQGSYGYTF.

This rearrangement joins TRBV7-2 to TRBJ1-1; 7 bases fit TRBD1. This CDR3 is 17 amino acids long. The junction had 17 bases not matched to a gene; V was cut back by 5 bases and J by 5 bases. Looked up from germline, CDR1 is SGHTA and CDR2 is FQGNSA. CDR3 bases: TGTGCCAGCAGCCATAGACAGGGAATGGTCAGGGGGACTGAAGCTTTCTTT. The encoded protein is CASSHRQGMVRGTEAFF.

CDR3 coding DNA: TGTGCCTGGAGTGTAGGGTCCGGGAGGGTAGAGACCCAGTACTTC. It yields the protein CAWSVGSGRVETQYF. The V gene is TRBV30, the J gene TRBJ2-5, with 8 nucleotides matching TRBD2. The V gene's germline CDR1 is GTSNPN and CDR2 SVGIG (reference sequence). CDR3 length equals 15 residues. Unmatched junction bases numbered 7, after V lost 0 bases and J lost 4 bases.

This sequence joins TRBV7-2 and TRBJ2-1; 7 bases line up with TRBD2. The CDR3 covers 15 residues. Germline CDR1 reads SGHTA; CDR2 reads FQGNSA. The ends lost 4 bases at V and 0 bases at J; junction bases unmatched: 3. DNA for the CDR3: TGTGCCAGCAGCTCTAGCGGAGGCTCCTACAATGAGCAGTTCTTC. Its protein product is CASSSSGGSYNEQFF.

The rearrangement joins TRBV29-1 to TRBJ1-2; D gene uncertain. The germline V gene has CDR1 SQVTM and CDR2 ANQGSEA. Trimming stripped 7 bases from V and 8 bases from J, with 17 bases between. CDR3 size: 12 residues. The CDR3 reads CSDTGSADGYTF. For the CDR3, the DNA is TGCAGCGATACCGGGTCAGCTGACGGCTACACCTTC.

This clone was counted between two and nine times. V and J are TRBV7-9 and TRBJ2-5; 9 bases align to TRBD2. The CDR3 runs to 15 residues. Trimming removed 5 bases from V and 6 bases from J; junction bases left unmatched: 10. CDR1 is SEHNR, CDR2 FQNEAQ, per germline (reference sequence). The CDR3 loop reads CASSRTSAGYQTQYF. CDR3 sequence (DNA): TGTGCCAGCAGCCGGACTAGCGCCGGATACCAGACCCAGTACTTC.

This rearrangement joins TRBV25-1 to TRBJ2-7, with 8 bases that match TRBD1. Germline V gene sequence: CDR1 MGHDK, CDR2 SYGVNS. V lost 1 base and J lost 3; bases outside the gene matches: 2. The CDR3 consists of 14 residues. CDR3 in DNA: TGTGCCAGCAGTGAATCAACAGGGGGCTACGAGCAGTACTTC. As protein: CASSESTGGYEQYF.

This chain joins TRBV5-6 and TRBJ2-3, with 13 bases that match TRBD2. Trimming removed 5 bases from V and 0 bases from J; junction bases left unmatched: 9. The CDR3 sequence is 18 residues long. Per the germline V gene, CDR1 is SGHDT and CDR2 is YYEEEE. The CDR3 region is CASRLAGGPIGSTDTQYF. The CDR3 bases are TGTGCCAGCAGACTAGCGGGAGGGCCTATTGGTAGCACAGATACGCAGTATTTT. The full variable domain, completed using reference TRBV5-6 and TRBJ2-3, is DAGVTQSPTHLIKTRGQQVTLRCSPKSGHDTVSWYQQALGQGPQFIFQYYEEEERQRGNFPDRFSGHQFPNYSSELNVNALLLGDSALYLCASRLAGGPIGSTDTQYFGPGTRLTVL.

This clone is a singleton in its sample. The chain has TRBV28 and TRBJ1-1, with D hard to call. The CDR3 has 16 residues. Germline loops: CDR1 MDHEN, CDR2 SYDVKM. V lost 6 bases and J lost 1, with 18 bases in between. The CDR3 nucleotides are TGTGCCAGCAGCCCCCGGGGAGAGGGAGAGAACACTGAAGCTTTCTTT. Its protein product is CASSPRGEGENTEAFF.

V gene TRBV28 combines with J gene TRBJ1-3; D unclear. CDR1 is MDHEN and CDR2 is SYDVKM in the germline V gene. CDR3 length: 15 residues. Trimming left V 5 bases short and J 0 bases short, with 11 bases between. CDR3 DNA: TGTGCCAGCAGTCCTCGCGGCCGCTCTGGAAACACCATATATTTT. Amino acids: CASSPRGRSGNTIYF.

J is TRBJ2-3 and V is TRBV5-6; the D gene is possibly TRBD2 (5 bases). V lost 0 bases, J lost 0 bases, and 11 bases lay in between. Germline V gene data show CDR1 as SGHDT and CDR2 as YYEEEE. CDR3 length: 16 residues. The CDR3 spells CASSLGPSGSTDTQYF. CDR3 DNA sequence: TGTGCCAGCAGCTTGGGACCCAGCGGAAGCACAGATACGCAGTATTTT.

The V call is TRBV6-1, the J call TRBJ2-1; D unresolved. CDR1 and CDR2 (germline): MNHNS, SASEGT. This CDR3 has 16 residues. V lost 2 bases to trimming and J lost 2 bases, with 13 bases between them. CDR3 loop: CASSERSVGPYNEQFF. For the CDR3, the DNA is TGTGCCAGCAGTGAAAGGAGCGTTGGCCCCTACAATGAGCAGTTCTTC.